Below, 12 T cell receptor beta chains from the same sample are listed, as sequenced in a study of cytomegalovirus exposure and HLA in healthy donors. Both 60 Vbeta primers and 13 Jbeta primers went into the PCR. The protocol was immunoSEQ multiplex PCR, while the TCRdb copy is restricted to in-frame clones and leaves out a portion. The sample yields 120,000 or so clones, roughly 82% seen once. What was sequenced was PBMCs. The receptors come from a woman younger than 30 in good health and CMV-seronegative.

The CDR3 region is CASSSPPGTEAFF. CDR3 DNA: TGTGCCAGCAGTTCTCCACCCGGGACAGAAGCTTTCTTT. The chain carries TRBV28 and TRBJ1-1, with a weak D call TRBD1 (6 bases). Trimming shortened V by 4 bases and J by 8 bases, and 14 bases separated the two germline ends. The CDR3 length is 13 residues. Germline CDR1 and CDR2: MDHEN and SYDVKM.

With respect to this clone: The junction departs from germline at one end; a sequencing error may be responsible. V usage is TRBV7-8 and J usage is TRBJ2-4; D might be TRBD1 (6 bases). This CDR3 is 18 amino acids long. Germline loops: CDR1 SGHVS, CDR2 FQNEAQ. The CDR3 bases are TGTGCCAGCAGACCGGGGACAAGGAATCTGGGAGCCAAAAACAGTCAGTACTTC. Translation gives CASRPGTRNLGAKNSQYF.

The chain carries TRBV27 and TRBJ1-4; 7 bases agree with TRBD1. This CDR3 spans 14 amino acids. Germline V gives CDR1 MNHEY, CDR2 SMNVEV (reference sequence). Trimming cost V 8 bases and J 10 bases; bases outside gene matches: 13. The CDR3 region is CASSTGTANRKLFF. In DNA, the CDR3 is TGTGCCAGCTCGACCGGGACAGCGAACAGAAAACTGTTTTTT. The variable domain in full, with the rest retrieved from reference TRBV27 and TRBJ1-4, is EAQVTQNPRYLITVTGKKLTVTCSQNMNHEYMSWYRQDPGLGLRQIYYSMNVEVTDKGDVPEGYKVSRKEKRNFPLILESPSPNQTSLYFCASSTGTANRKLFFGSGTQLSVL.

The chain couples TRBV18 to TRBJ2-7; 7 bases align to TRBD1. The ends lost 4 bases at V and 7 bases at J; junction bases unmatched: 7. Germline CDR1 reads KGHSH; CDR2 reads LQKENI. This CDR3 is 13 amino acids long. In nucleotides, the CDR3 is TGTGCCAGCTCACTGGGACAGCCTAGGGAGCAGTACTTC. It specifies CASSLGQPREQYF.

V is TRBV6-5 and J is TRBJ1-4; 7 positions match TRBD1. Germline CDR1 is MNHEY and CDR2 is SVGAGI. J lost 5 bases, V lost 6 bases, and 6 bases had no gene match. The CDR3 has 14 amino acids. The CDR3 spells CASSRDRANEKLFF. As DNA, the CDR3 is TGTGCCAGCAGCCGAGACAGGGCCAATGAAAAACTGTTTTTT.

The chain employs TRBV6-1 and TRBJ2-3; possibly TRBD1 for D (6 bases). CDR3 size: 14 residues. V shed 6 bases and J shed 3 bases, with 13 bases lying between them. The germline gives CDR1 MNHNS, CDR2 SASEGT. CDR3 bases: TGTGCCAGCAGCCAGGGGCACAGAACAGATACGCAGTATTTT. Translating it yields CASSQGHRTDTQYF.

This rearrangement joins TRBV21-1 to TRBJ2-7; TRBD2 is taken as the D call from the table, unchecked against the DNA. TRBV21-1 is classified as a pseudogene. The CDR3 runs 18 residues. The CDR3 reads CASSKGGSSGNHAYEQYF. Written as DNA, the CDR3 is TGTGCCAGCAGCAAAGGAGGTAGTAGCGGGAATCACGCCTACGAGCAGTACTTC.

This rearrangement joins TRBV2 to TRBJ2-7; no firm D call. The CDR3 loop spans 12 amino acids. Germline V lookup: CDR1 SNHLY, CDR2 FYNNEI. Trimming took 6 bases from V and 3 from J, leaving 9 bases between them. The CDR3 region has the DNA TGTGCCAGCAGCTATTATCTCTACGAGCAGTACTTC. It encodes CASSYYLYEQYF.

The chain is built from TRBV6-5 and TRBJ1-2; TRBD1 aligns across 9 bases. The CDR3 totals 15 residues. V gave up 4 bases and J gave up 2 bases; unmatched junction bases: 5. Germline V gene lookup returns CDR1 MNHEY and CDR2 SVGAGI. The CDR3 loop is CASSSPGTGNYGYTF. CDR3 DNA sequence: TGTGCCAGCAGTTCCCCCGGGACAGGGAACTATGGCTACACCTTC.

V is TRBV27 and J is TRBJ2-1; 8 nucleotides align to TRBD2. This CDR3 is 13 amino acids long. Losses at the gene ends were 7 bases for V and 9 bases for J; bases not matched to a gene: 8. Germline V gene sequence: CDR1 MNHEY, CDR2 SMNVEV (reference sequence). The CDR3 coding sequence is TGTGCCAGCACCTTCAGCGGGAGTGGTGAGCAGTTCTTC. Its translation is CASTFSGSGEQFF.

The chain links TRBV6-5 to TRBJ2-2; 12 bases line up with TRBD2. The CDR3 extends over 15 amino acids. V was clipped by 4 bases and J by 5 bases; unmatched bases: 2. CDR1 and CDR2 (germline): MNHEY, SVGAGI. In DNA form, the CDR3 reads TGTGCCAGCAGTTCAACTAGCGGGAGGACCGGGGAGCTGTTTTTT. It yields the protein CASSSTSGRTGELFF.

The J gene is TRBJ2-7, the V gene TRBV5-4, with 7 positions matching TRBD1. Losses at the gene ends were 5 bases for V and 0 bases for J; bases not matched to a gene: 11. The CDR3 has 16 amino acids. Germline loops: CDR1 SGHNT, CDR2 YYREEE (reference sequence). The CDR3 coding sequence is TGTGCCAGCAGTCAACGACAGGGAAGGAGCTCCTACGAGCAGTACTTC. Its translation is CASSQRQGRSSYEQYF.